The source of this T cell receptor (beta chain) is a study of coeliac disease. Study overall: Coeliac patients had active, refractory type I, or gluten-free-diet-controlled disease.

Study-level points and caveats: Unbiased detection of gliadin-specific T cells was judged not feasible with this approach. Cross-contamination between intraepithelial and lamina propria cells was possible.

V lost 4 bases and J lost 7, with 17 bases in between. The CDR3 consists of 16 residues. The germline V gene has CDR1 MGHRA and CDR2 YSYEKL. A note on this clone: The antigen is undetermined.

Cells were frozen in aliquots of around 540,000, and one aliquot per fraction was sequenced. Repertoires were generated with immunoSEQ multiplex PCR, while TCRdb's copy carries only in-frame clones and drops some. The top ten hold approximately 20% of the sample, which has 6,000 to 7,000 clones, 55% to 65% seen once. This TCR was recovered from a man in his 60s with celiac disease on a gluten-free diet. The sequencing input was lymphocytes from the gut lamina propria. V usage is TRBV4-1 and J usage is TRBJ1-6; TRBD1 might be the D (5 bases). The CDR3 DNA is TGCGCCAGCAGCCTTGACGCAGTGAGACAGAATTCACCCCTCCACTTT. This translates into CASSLDAVRQNSPLHF.